A single sample gave rise to the 7 T cell receptor beta chains below, sequenced in a study of graft-versus-host responses after intestinal transplantation. Profiled with immunoSEQ multiplex PCR; TCRdb holds only in-frame clones, not every one. The sample lists under 20,000 clones, approximately 86% occurring once. This specimen was bone marrow, taken about 130 days after transplant. The receptors were sampled from a human patient who received an intestinal transplant, so some T cells may come from the graft donor.

This sequence joins TRBV28 and TRBJ1-1; possible D gene TRBD1, 6 bases. The germline CDR1 and CDR2 sequences are MDHEN and SYDVKM. The V and J ends lost 3 bases and 7 bases respectively, with 12 bases between them. This CDR3 is 13 amino acids long. The CDR3 DNA is TGTGCCAGCAGTTTCAGGGGAGGCGATGAAGCTTTCTTT. Its translation is CASSFRGGDEAFF.

The chain carries TRBV7-9 and TRBJ1-2; D is possibly TRBD1 (5 bases). The CDR3 spans 14 residues. The germline gives CDR1 SEHNR, CDR2 FQNEAQ (reference sequence). The V and J ends lost 1 base and 6 bases respectively, with 12 bases between them. CDR3 coding DNA: TGTGCCAGCAGCTTAGGGGGGGTGGTCCATGGCTACACCTTC. Translating gives CASSLGGVVHGYTF.

This chain joins TRBV21-1 and TRBJ2-7; the table's D call of TRBD1 was not tested on the DNA. TRBV21-1 is termed a pseudogene. This CDR3 comprises 12 residues. In nucleotides, the CDR3 is TGTGCCAGCAGGGACAGGGACCGAGAGCAGTACTTC. Translation: CASRDRDREQYF.

The chain carries TRBV9 and TRBJ2-7; TRBD1 agrees at 9 bases. This CDR3 is 14 amino acids long. Germline CDR1 and CDR2: SGDLS and YYNGEE. V lost 4 bases and J lost 5; bases outside the gene matches: 7. CDR3 sequence (DNA): TGTGCCAGCAGCTCATCCGGGACAGGGAACGAGCAGTACTTC. It specifies CASSSSGTGNEQYF.

This chain joins TRBV4-1 and TRBJ2-7, with TRBD1 matching over 9 bases. After removal of 0 bases from V and 7 bases from J, the junction contained 4 bases not matched to a gene. This CDR3 region has 14 residues. Germline CDR1 reads MGHRA; CDR2 reads YSYEKL. CDR3 DNA: TGCGCCAGCAGCCAAGAACAGGGGGCGCGTGAGCAGTACTTC. Translated: CASSQEQGAREQYF.

This clone was detected once. The V gene is TRBV27, the J gene TRBJ1-1; D remains ambiguous. Trimming took 6 bases from V and 3 from J, leaving 14 bases between them. Germline CDR1 and CDR2: MNHEY and SMNVEV (reference sequence). The CDR3 is 14 amino acids. CDR3 sequence reads: CASSLGFLDTEAFF. DNA for the CDR3: TGTGCCAGCAGCCTAGGGTTCCTGGACACTGAAGCTTTCTTT.

This clone came up a few times. CDR3 nucleotides: TGTGCCAGCAGCCCCGACAGGGCCTACGAGCAGTACTTC. This codes for CASSPDRAYEQYF. The chain is built from TRBV9 and TRBJ2-7; 7 bases map to TRBD1. The CDR3 consists of 13 residues. The germline gives CDR1 SGDLS, CDR2 YYNGEE. V was pared by 4 bases and J by 2 bases, with 3 bases of the junction left unmatched. Full variable domain (outside the CDR3, taken from reference TRBV9 and TRBJ2-7): DSGVTQTPKHLITATGQRVTLRCSPRSGDLSVYWYQQSLDQGLQFLIQYYNGEERAKGNILERFSAQQFPDLHSELNLSSLELGDSALYFCASSPDRAYEQYFGPGTRLTVT.